This TCR beta chain emerged from a study of blood T cell repertoires in COVID-19. Germline V gene sequence: CDR1 MRHNA, CDR2 SNTAGT. The CDR3 spans 16 residues. The germline V and J ends were trimmed by 4 bases and 1 base, with 17 bases remaining between them. Measured with immunoSEQ multiplex PCR; TCRdb has only the in-frame clones, and not every one. The sample lists about 100,000 clones, about 85% seen once, with roughly 13% in the top ten. The receptor was isolated from a human donor in a cohort sampled during active COVID-19. The V gene is TRBV6-4, the J gene TRBJ2-7; tentative D call: TRBD1 (6 bases). Sequences were obtained from peripheral blood. The CDR3 DNA reads TGTGCCAGCAGTGTCCAGGGGTCCCGGGTTTCCTACGAGCAGTACTTC. Protein product: CASSVQGSRVSYEQYF.